A single sample is the source of the 29 T cell receptor beta chains below, sequenced in a study of blood T cell repertoires in COVID-19. Clones were sequenced by immunoSEQ multiplex PCR, and TCRdb holds only the in-frame ones, with some missing. The data contain 150,000 to 200,000 clones, approximately 84% of them singletons. Material: PBMCs or T cells enriched from blood (not recorded which). The receptors were gathered from a human donor with acute COVID-19. The donor label of this sample is uncertain.

This clone has a handful of counts. V usage is TRBV11-3 and J usage is TRBJ1-1; D gene uncertain. Germline CDR1 is SGHNT and CDR2 is YENEEA. CDR3 length equals 13 residues. Trimming pared 2 bases from V and 0 bases from J, leaving 4 bases between. CDR3 region: CASSLYLNTEAFF. In DNA, the CDR3 is TGTGCCAGCAGCTTATATTTGAACACTGAAGCTTTCTTT.

The gene calls are TRBV18 and TRBJ1-4; D may be TRBD1 (5 bases). CDR1 is KGHSH and CDR2 is LQKENI in the germline V gene. V was trimmed by 1 base and J by 8 bases, leaving 14 bases between them. There are 15 residues in the CDR3. CDR3 region: CASSPLGGVEEKLFF. The DNA for the CDR3 is TGTGCCAGCTCACCACTGGGGGGAGTAGAAGAAAAACTGTTTTTT.

V gene TRBV6-5 combines with J gene TRBJ1-2; D not resolved. The V end lost 4 bases, the J end lost 8 bases, and 11 bases lay between the germline ends. CDR3 size: 12 residues. The V gene's germline CDR1 is MNHEY and CDR2 SVGAGI. The CDR3 nucleotides are TGTGCCAGCAGTTCGGGATTGGCCGGCTACACCTTC. This encodes CASSSGLAGYTF.

The chain links TRBV12-3 or TRBV12-4 to TRBJ1-2, with D hard to call. V shed 3 bases and J shed 4 bases, with 9 bases lying between them. CDR3 size: 13 residues. The CDR3 region has the DNA TGTGCCAGCAGTTTCGGGGATGGCTATGGCTACACCTTC. Translated: CASSFGDGYGYTF.

This chain joins TRBV5-1 and TRBJ2-3, with 7 bases that match TRBD2. The germline V gene has CDR1 SGHRS and CDR2 YFSETQ. The CDR3 extends over 15 amino acids. V dropped 2 bases and J dropped 2; count of bases not matched to a gene: 5. The CDR3 loop is CASSLGGSNTDTQYF. The CDR3 DNA reads TGCGCCAGCAGCTTAGGCGGGAGTAACACAGATACGCAGTATTTT.

The chain carries TRBV23-1 and TRBJ1-6; D possibly corresponds to TRBD1 (6 bases). TRBV23-1 is noted as an ORF with a role that remains uncertain. The V and J ends lost 2 bases and 8 bases respectively, with 13 bases between them. This CDR3 has 15 amino acids. The CDR3 sequence: CASSQEAGDYSPLHF. CDR3 in DNA: TGCGCCAGCAGTCAAGAAGCAGGGGATTATTCACCCCTCCACTTT.

The genes are TRBV7-6 and TRBJ1-2, with 9 bases that match TRBD1. V trimming: 3 bases; J trimming: 8 bases; junction bases outside the gene matches: 7. The CDR3 is 14 residues long. Germline V CDR1 and CDR2: SGHVS, FNYEAQ. The CDR3 sequence is CASSLLTGGGGYTF. CDR3 bases: TGTGCCAGCAGCTTGTTAACAGGGGGCGGCGGCTACACCTTC.

The V and J genes are TRBV19 and TRBJ2-7, with 8 bases identical to TRBD1. J gave up 2 bases and V 5 bases, and 14 bases lay outside the gene matches. This CDR3 is 17 amino acids long. Germline values: CDR1 LNHDA, CDR2 SQIVND (reference sequence). CDR3 in DNA: TGTGCCAGTAGTTCGACTCCCGGGACAGGCCTACCCTACGAGCAGTACTTC. It encodes CASSSTPGTGLPYEQYF.

This chain connects TRBV5-6 to TRBJ1-3; TRBD1 matches 9 bases. Germline CDR1 reads SGHDT; CDR2 reads YYEEEE. This CDR3 region has 16 residues. J gave up 3 bases and V 1 base, and 5 bases lay outside the gene matches. This CDR3 is CASSLRGQGIGNTIYF. The CDR3 bases are TGTGCCAGCAGCTTGAGGGGACAGGGTATTGGAAACACCATATATTTT.

The chain couples TRBV6-5 to TRBJ1-6; D gene unclear. The CDR3 totals 13 residues. The V end was cut by 2 bases, the J end by 10 bases, with 9 bases between. Germline CDR1 is MNHEY and CDR2 is SVGAGI. This CDR3 is CASSYDTWSPLHF. The CDR3 region has the DNA TGTGCCAGCAGTTACGACACATGGTCACCCCTCCACTTT.

V and J are TRBV27 and TRBJ1-6, with a possible D match to TRBD1 (6 bases). The CDR3 sequence is 12 residues long. V shed 4 bases and J shed 9 bases, with 7 bases lying between them. Germline V gives CDR1 MNHEY, CDR2 SMNVEV (reference sequence). CDR3 DNA sequence: TGTGCCAGCAGTTACAGGGCTTCACCCCTCCACTTT. Its protein is CASSYRASPLHF.

J is TRBJ1-3 and V is TRBV5-6; TRBD1 agrees at 9 bases. Germline V gene sequence: CDR1 SGHDT, CDR2 YYEEEE. The CDR3 covers 16 residues. V was clipped by 4 bases and J by 3 bases; unmatched bases: 8. DNA for the CDR3: TGTGCCAGCAGCAGACCCGGGACAGGGAGTGGAAACACCATATATTTT. Protein: CASSRPGTGSGNTIYF.

The V and J genes are TRBV11-2 and TRBJ1-1, with 7 bases that match TRBD1. There are 15 residues in the CDR3. Per germline, CDR1 SGHAT and CDR2 FQNNGV. The V and J ends lost 0 bases and 5 bases, in that order; junction bases with no gene match: 6. DNA of the CDR3: TGTGCCAGCAGCTTAGATCAGGGGGGCCGGACTGAAGCTTTCTTT. Translation: CASSLDQGGRTEAFF.

J is TRBJ2-7 and V is TRBV6-5, with 7 bases fitting TRBD2. This CDR3 is built from 13 residues. In germline, CDR1 is MNHEY, CDR2 SVGAGI. Losses at the gene ends were 4 bases for V and 6 bases for J; bases not matched to a gene: 6. CDR3 protein: CASSSPGRFEQYF. The CDR3 DNA follows: TGTGCCAGCAGTTCACCCGGGAGGTTCGAGCAGTACTTC.

The V and J genes are TRBV7-9 and TRBJ2-3; D remains ambiguous. The CDR3 loop spans 14 amino acids. Trimming stripped 1 base from V and 6 bases from J, with 11 bases between. The germline gives CDR1 SEHNR, CDR2 FQNEAQ (reference sequence). CDR3 bases: TGTGCCAGCAGCTTAGTTTCGGTTACGGATACGCAGTATTTT. Protein product: CASSLVSVTDTQYF. The full variable domain, in which reference TRBV7-9 and TRBJ2-3 provide the parts outside the CDR3, is DTGVSQNPRHKITKRGQNVTFRCDPISEHNRLYWYRQTLGQGPEFLTYFQNEAQLEKSRLLSDRFSAERPKGSFSTLEIQRTEQGDSAMYLCASSLVSVTDTQYFGPGTRLTVL.

The CDR3 here is CASGDRGAHSNQPQHF. The DNA for the CDR3 is TGTGCCAGTGGGGACAGGGGTGCACATAGCAATCAGCCCCAGCATTTT. The chain couples TRBV19 to TRBJ1-5, with 10 bases matching TRBD1. The CDR3 contains 16 residues. J gave up 0 bases and V 8 bases, and 7 bases lay outside the gene matches. In germline, CDR1 is LNHDA, CDR2 SQIVND (reference sequence). The full variable domain, rest sourced from reference TRBV19 and TRBJ1-5, is DGGITQSPKYLFRKEGQNVTLSCEQNLNHDAMYWYRQDPGQGLRLIYYSQIVNDFQKGDIAEGYSVSREKKESFPLTVTSAQKNPTAFYLCASGDRGAHSNQPQHFGDGTRLSIL.

CDR3 bases: TGTGCCAGCAGCCGCGGACAGGGAGATTCACCCCTCCACTTT. Translated, it gives CASSRGQGDSPLHF. The chain couples TRBV7-9 to TRBJ1-6; 8 bases match TRBD1. The germline V gene encodes CDR1 SEHNR and CDR2 FQNEAQ (reference sequence). This CDR3 is built from 14 residues. V lost 5 bases and J lost 8; bases outside the gene matches: 5.

This rearrangement joins TRBV18 to TRBJ2-1; 7 nucleotides match TRBD1. V dropped 6 bases and J dropped 5; count of bases not matched to a gene: 13. Germline V lookup: CDR1 KGHSH, CDR2 LQKENI. The length of the CDR3 is 16 residues. The CDR3 region has the DNA TGTGCCAGCTCCCGAGAGACAGGGAGCCCCCACAATGAGCAGTTCTTC. This translates into CASSRETGSPHNEQFF.

V gene TRBV19 combines with J gene TRBJ1-5; 10 bases are a match to TRBD1. The V gene's germline CDR1 is LNHDA and CDR2 SQIVND (reference sequence). The CDR3 sequence is 15 residues long. Trimming cost V 5 bases and J 4 bases; bases outside gene matches: 5. For the CDR3, the DNA is TGTGCCAGTAGTCTCGCGGGACAGGGGAATCAGCCCCAGCATTTT. Translated: CASSLAGQGNQPQHF.

The chain recombines TRBV24-1 with TRBJ2-3; 9 bases map to TRBD2. The CDR3 spans 16 residues. Germline CDR1 is KGHDR and CDR2 is SFDVKD. With 4 bases clipped from V and 2 bases from J, the junction kept 6 bases outside the gene matches. The CDR3 DNA reads TGTGCCACCAGTGACCCACTAGCGGGCCTCACAGATACGCAGTATTTT. Its protein product is CATSDPLAGLTDTQYF.

The V call is TRBV9, the J call TRBJ2-2, with D possibly TRBD1 on 6 matching bases. Germline values: CDR1 SGDLS, CDR2 YYNGEE. V was clipped by 2 bases and J by 5 bases, with 16 bases between them. This CDR3 is built from 16 residues. The CDR3 region has the DNA TGTGCCAGCAGCGTGAGGCAGGGGTCGGGGACCGGGGAGCTGTTTTTT. Protein sequence: CASSVRQGSGTGELFF.

This clone was counted once. Here the CDR3 DNA reads TGTGCCAGCAGCCGCGGACAGGGCGCAGTTGAGACCCAGTACTTC. Amino acid sequence: CASSRGQGAVETQYF. This rearrangement joins TRBV7-2 to TRBJ2-5; 8 bases line up with TRBD1. Germline assignment: CDR1 SGHTA and CDR2 FQGNSA. Trimming at V came to 5 bases and at J to 5 bases, leaving 10 bases not matched to a gene. The CDR3 runs 15 residues.

CDR3 sequence reads: CASGLGRGVSYNSPLHF. CDR3 sequence (DNA): TGTGCCAGCGGCCTCGGGAGGGGAGTCTCCTATAATTCACCCCTCCACTTT. This chain uses TRBV7-6 with TRBJ1-6; TRBD1 is a possible D gene (5 bases). The CDR3 contains 17 residues. Per germline, CDR1 SGHVS and CDR2 FNYEAQ. The V end was cut by 8 bases, the J end by 0 bases, with 17 bases between.

The rearrangement uses TRBV7-8 and TRBJ1-3, with TRBD1 identical over 7 bases. The CDR3 is 15 residues long. Losses at the gene ends were 5 bases for V and 0 bases for J; bases not matched to a gene: 4. From germline, CDR1 is SGHVS and CDR2 FQNEAQ. The CDR3 DNA reads as TGTGCCAGCAGCACTAAGGGGGCCTCTGGAAACACCATATATTTT. It is translated as CASSTKGASGNTIYF.

V usage is TRBV19 and J usage is TRBJ2-2, with D possibly being TRBD2 (5 bases). This CDR3 has 14 amino acids. CDR1 LNHDA and CDR2 SQIVND come from the germline V gene (reference sequence). Trimming left V 6 bases short and J 3 bases short, with 11 bases between. CDR3 sequence: CASRTGVYTGELFF. CDR3 sequence (DNA): TGTGCCAGTAGGACCGGGGTCTACACCGGGGAGCTGTTTTTT.

The chain carries TRBV9 and TRBJ2-1; TRBD2 matches 9 bases. The V and J ends lost 2 bases and 7 bases, in that order; junction bases with no gene match: 7. The length of the CDR3 is 15 residues. Germline V CDR1 and CDR2: SGDLS, YYNGEE. CDR3 protein: CASSVALAGTNEQFF. DNA for the CDR3: TGTGCCAGCAGCGTGGCGCTAGCGGGGACTAATGAGCAGTTCTTC.

This chain uses TRBV29-1 with TRBJ1-1; D unclear. The CDR3 spans 12 residues. Germline CDR1 SQVTM, CDR2 ANQGSEA. V was shortened by 4 bases and J by 0 bases, with 6 bases between the two germline ends. The CDR3 region has the DNA TGCAGCGTTGGACACATGAACACTGAAGCTTTCTTT. As protein: CSVGHMNTEAFF. The full variable domain, its missing parts supplied by reference TRBV29-1 and TRBJ1-1, is SAVISQKPSRDICQRGTSLTIQCQVDSQVTMMFWYRQQPGQSLTLIATANQGSEATYESGFVIDKFPISRPNLTFSTLTVSNMSPEDSSIYLCSVGHMNTEAFFGQGTRLTVV.

The chain is built from TRBV7-2 and TRBJ1-2; D unclear. V lost 1 base, J lost 6 bases, and 12 bases lay in between. Germline values: CDR1 SGHTA, CDR2 FQGNSA. The length of the CDR3 is 14 residues. CDR3 region: CASSLDRASHGYTF. CDR3 DNA: TGTGCCAGCAGCTTAGACCGTGCGTCCCATGGCTACACCTTC.

The chain couples TRBV9 to TRBJ2-5; tentatively, D is TRBD2 (6 bases). Germline-derived CDR1 and CDR2 are SGDLS and YYNGEE. The ends were cut back, 2 bases at V and 1 base at J, with 9 bases in the middle. The CDR3 sequence is 14 residues long. The CDR3 nucleotides are TGTGCCAGCAGCGTTGGAGGGATCCAAGAGACCCAGTACTTC. Translated, it gives CASSVGGIQETQYF.